The clone carrying this TCR beta chain showed up just a few times. Its antigen is undetermined. The read falls 3 residues short of the CDR3 end, and the missing part is taken from the germline J gene. This table comes from immunoSEQ multiplex PCR, and its TCRdb copy is limited to in-frame clones, with some not included. In total the sample includes 17,000 or so clones, none of them seen once. This entry is derived from a study of T cell clonality in common variable immunodeficiency. No CVID subject was ill or on immunomodulatory drugs when sampled. The CDR3 consists of 14 residues. CDR1 is SEHNR, CDR2 FQNEAQ, per germline (reference sequence). Trimming removed 5 bases from V and 4 bases from J, with 14 bases in between. Study-wide findings and caveats: CVID patient heterogeneity limited repertoire-clinical complication correlations. Fewer TCRbeta clones were shared among CVID subjects than controls. Fewer deletions and N-nucleotide insertions were reportedly seen in common variable immunodeficiency TCR beta sequences.

The chain couples TRBV7-9 to TRBJ2-5; D perhaps matches TRBD2 (5 bases). Sequenced sample: peripheral blood mononuclear cells. The receptor's source is a human donor with common variable immunodeficiency. The CDR3 bases that were read are TGTGCCAGCAGCGTAGGACTGGTCCCAGAGACC. Its protein is CASSVGLVPET. The full CDR3 protein reads CASSVGLVPETQYF.